What follows are 20 T cell receptor beta chains derived from one specimen sequenced in a study of T-cell memory formation after mild COVID-19. TCRdb passed the 5' RACE reads through MiXCR, listing each CDR3 protein once. The data hold about 340,000 distinct CDR3 sequences, with 20% to 25% observed a single time. The sample comprised PBMCs or a T cell subset sorted from them (not recorded which). Every receptor here comes from an adult woman who had mild COVID-19 (a few samples of this study predate the infection). Cell type and time point are not known.

This sequence joins TRBV5-5 and TRBJ2-1; D may be TRBD2 (5 bases). This CDR3 is built from 12 residues. Per germline, CDR1 SGHKS and CDR2 YYEKEE (reference sequence). The V end lost 6 bases, the J end lost 6 bases, and 10 bases lay between the germline ends. This chain's CDR3 is CASILEGNEQFF. DNA of the CDR3: TGTGCCAGCATACTTGAGGGCAATGAGCAGTTCTTC.

V usage is TRBV2 and J usage is TRBJ1-2; TRBD1 is a possible D gene (5 bases). The germline CDR1 and CDR2 sequences are SNHLY and FYNNEI. CDR3 length equals 13 residues. The V end was cut by 7 bases, the J end by 2 bases, with 11 bases between. CDR3 DNA sequence: TGTGCCAGCAACGCCGAGGGGAACTATGGCTACACCTTC. Residues: CASNAEGNYGYTF.

A few counts support this clonotype. The chain uses TRBV10-3 and TRBJ2-3; 9 nucleotides agree with TRBD2. V trimming: 8 bases; J trimming: 6 bases; junction bases outside the gene matches: 9. The V gene's germline CDR1 is ENHRY and CDR2 SYGVKD. This CDR3 region has 14 residues. CDR3 region: CAIGTSNLRDTQYF. The DNA of the CDR3 is TGTGCCATCGGGACTAGCAATCTTAGGGATACGCAGTATTTT.

This clonotype was counted only a few times. This rearrangement joins TRBV19 to TRBJ1-5; D gene uncertain. The ends were cut back, 7 bases at V and 0 bases at J, with 7 bases in the middle. Germline V gives CDR1 LNHDA, CDR2 SQIVND (reference sequence). This CDR3 region has 13 residues. CDR3 sequence (DNA): TGTGCCAGTAAGGATTATAGCAATCAGCCCCAGCATTTT. Protein: CASKDYSNQPQHF.

This clonotype was found many times. The chain links TRBV12-3 or TRBV12-4 to TRBJ2-3, with 9 bases aligning to TRBD2. The CDR3 has 15 residues. The V segment lost 5 bases and the J segment 6 bases; nucleotides outside the gene matches: 9. CDR3 bases: TGTGCCAGCAGTCCAGGACTAGCGAGTCACGATACGCAGTATTTT. Protein: CASSPGLASHDTQYF.

The chain joins TRBV6-2 or TRBV6-3 to TRBJ2-7; D is uncertain. The V gene's germline CDR1 is MNHEY and CDR2 SVGEGT. With 8 bases removed from V and 6 bases from J, the gap between germline ends came to 20 bases. The CDR3 sequence is 14 residues long. The CDR3 coding sequence is TGTGCCAGCGAAGTCGGTGGCGGAATGAGCGAGCAGTACTTC. Its protein product is CASEVGGGMSEQYF.

The V gene is TRBV4-3, the J gene TRBJ2-5; 7 positions match TRBD2. The CDR3 spans 15 residues. Germline lookup yields CDR1 LGHNA and CDR2 YSLEER. The V gene end was trimmed by 3 bases and the J gene end by 5 bases; junction bases not matched to a gene: 9. CDR3 DNA sequence: TGCGCCAGCAGCCAGGATAGACTAGCAATGGAGACCCAGTACTTC. It yields the protein CASSQDRLAMETQYF.

This clonotype has just a few counts. The chain carries TRBV19 and TRBJ1-1, with a weak D call TRBD1 (5 bases). CDR3 size: 16 residues. V was cut by 1 base and J by 0 bases, with 12 bases left in between. Germline V gives CDR1 LNHDA, CDR2 SQIVND (reference sequence). CDR3 in DNA: TGTGCCAGTAGTATAGGGGCAGGGCGGATGAACACTGAAGCTTTCTTT. The encoded protein is CASSIGAGRMNTEAFF.

This chain uses TRBV6-4 with TRBJ1-1, with D possibly TRBD1 on 6 matching bases. CDR1 is MRHNA and CDR2 is SNTAGT in the germline V gene. This CDR3 spans 14 amino acids. The V end lost 6 bases, the J end lost 1 base, and 12 bases lay between the germline ends. The CDR3 DNA reads as TGTGCCAGCAGACCCTTAGGGGGGAACACTGAAGCTTTCTTT. Its translation: CASRPLGGNTEAFF.

This chain joins TRBV9 and TRBJ2-3; 14 bases match TRBD2. Germline assignment: CDR1 SGDLS and CDR2 YYNGEE. The CDR3 length is 16 residues. The V gene end was trimmed by 4 bases and the J gene end by 5 bases; junction bases not matched to a gene: 6. This CDR3 reads CASSLGTSGGRDTQYF. CDR3 nucleotides: TGTGCCAGCAGCCTCGGGACTAGCGGGGGTAGAGATACGCAGTATTTT.

The chain links TRBV6-1 to TRBJ2-7; the D is unclear. The CDR3 length is 13 residues. Trimming cost V 9 bases and J 2 bases, with 14 bases left between them. Germline V gene lookup returns CDR1 MNHNS and CDR2 SASEGT. The CDR3 loop is CASLEDLAYEQYF. The CDR3 nucleotides read TGTGCCAGTCTCGAGGACCTGGCCTACGAGCAGTACTTC.

The gene calls are TRBV6-5 and TRBJ2-7; 9 nucleotides match TRBD2. The CDR3 consists of 14 residues. Germline CDR1 is MNHEY and CDR2 is SVGAGI. Trimming removed 6 bases from V and 0 bases from J; junction bases left unmatched: 3. The CDR3 region is CASRTSGGSYEQYF. The CDR3 nucleotides read TGTGCCAGCAGGACTAGCGGAGGCTCCTACGAGCAGTACTTC.

This chain uses TRBV18 with TRBJ1-2; 12 bases match TRBD1. Trimming at V came to 3 bases and at J to 8 bases, leaving 4 bases not matched to a gene. In germline, CDR1 is KGHSH, CDR2 LQKENI. CDR3 length: 14 amino acids. CDR3 bases: TGTGCCAGCTCACCGGGACAGGGGGCTAAGGGCTACACCTTC. Translated: CASSPGQGAKGYTF.

This clonotype has just a few counts. This chain links TRBV18 with TRBJ1-6, with a tentative D call TRBD1 (5 bases). There are 18 residues in the CDR3. Per germline, CDR1 KGHSH and CDR2 LQKENI. The V end was cut by 3 bases, the J end by 0 bases, with 15 bases between. The CDR3 nucleotides are TGTGCCAGCTCACCGGCACTCCAGGGAAACTCCTATAATTCACCCCTCCACTTT. Encoded protein: CASSPALQGNSYNSPLHF.

This clonotype was seen at least ten times. The V gene is TRBV3-1, the J gene TRBJ1-2, with D unclear. V was shortened by 3 bases and J by 8 bases, with 7 bases between the two germline ends. Germline V gene data show CDR1 as LGHDT and CDR2 as YNNKEL (reference sequence). CDR3 length equals 11 residues. CDR3 coding DNA: TGTGCCAGCAGCCAGGGATCCGGCTACACCTTC. Residues: CASSQGSGYTF.

V and J are TRBV12-3 or TRBV12-4 and TRBJ2-3, with D perhaps TRBD2 (6 bases). CDR3 length equals 16 residues. Between the trimmed V and J ends, which lost 7 bases and 5 bases, there was a span of 22 bases. CDR3 sequence (DNA): TGTGCCAGCATTCCAGCTGGAGGGGTGCCGGGAGATACGCAGTATTTT. This gives the protein CASIPAGGVPGDTQYF.

This rearrangement joins TRBV6-1 to TRBJ1-1; 10 bases are shared with TRBD1. Looked up from germline, CDR1 is MNHNS and CDR2 is SASEGT. The CDR3 extends over 13 amino acids. V trimming: 4 bases; J trimming: 7 bases; junction bases outside the gene matches: 3. This CDR3 reads CASSGGQGFEAFF. CDR3 DNA sequence: TGTGCCAGCAGTGGGGGACAGGGGTTTGAAGCTTTCTTT.

The sample holds a few counts of this clonotype. The chain recombines TRBV11-2 with TRBJ2-2, with 12 bases matching TRBD2. V shed 4 bases, J shed 6 bases, and the junction held 6 bases outside the gene matches. CDR1 and CDR2 from the germline V gene are SGHAT and FQNNGV. The CDR3 is 16 amino acids. The DNA of the CDR3 is TGTGCCAGCAGCTCCCGACTAGCGGGAGTACCCGGGGAGCTGTTTTTT. Translation: CASSSRLAGVPGELFF.

This clonotype was observed a few times. V gene TRBV4-2 combines with J gene TRBJ2-1; no reliable D call. Germline values: CDR1 LGHNA, CDR2 YNFKEQ. This CDR3 is built from 15 residues. Trimming took off 0 bases at V and 10 bases at J, with 16 bases between the two ends. The CDR3 is CASSQERSAIMEQFF. DNA for the CDR3: TGTGCCAGCAGCCAAGAGCGGTCAGCAATTATGGAGCAGTTCTTC.

The gene calls are TRBV19 and TRBJ1-1; TRBD1 agrees at 7 bases. Germline V gene lookup returns CDR1 LNHDA and CDR2 SQIVND (reference sequence). The CDR3 totals 15 residues. The junction had 7 bases not matched to a gene; V was cut back by 1 base and J by 5 bases. CDR3 loop: CASSIAATGTTEAFF. For the CDR3, the DNA is TGTGCCAGTAGTATAGCCGCGACAGGGACGACTGAAGCTTTCTTT. Using reference TRBV19 and TRBJ1-1 for the parts outside the CDR3, the full variable domain is DGGITQSPKYLFRKEGQNVTLSCEQNLNHDAMYWYRQDPGQGLRLIYYSQIVNDFQKGDIAEGYSVSREKKESFPLTVTSAQKNPTAFYLCASSIAATGTTEAFFGQGTRLTVV.